A selection of T cell receptor beta chains follows, all from one sample in a study of cytomegalovirus exposure and HLA in healthy donors. Repertoires were generated with immunoSEQ multiplex PCR, while TCRdb's copy carries only in-frame clones and drops some. The ten top clones account for under 6%, within a sample of about 35,000 clones. Sequencing was done on a sample of PBMCs. The receptors were sampled from a woman in her thirties or forties in good health and CMV-seropositive. Each CDR3 is given with its conserved first and last residue. D genes are given only for firm matches.

D	V	J	CDR3
.	TRBV5-1	TRBJ2-5	CASSLSGLQETQYF
TRBD2	TRBV6-1	TRBJ2-7	CASSEFGGLAGLSEQYF
.	TRBV15	TRBJ2-2	CATRTGTLNTGELFF
.	TRBV5-4	TRBJ1-2	CASSLEPLQSLGYTF
TRBD1	TRBV6-5	TRBJ1-5	CASSYGQGANQHQHF
.	TRBV18	TRBJ1-1	CASSLTGGGRSTEAFF
TRBD1	TRBV30	TRBJ2-3	CAWSATTGGNPYPRYF
.	TRBV27	TRBJ2-1	CASSLRVARVSSEQFF
.	TRBV5-6	TRBJ2-4	CASSLVRLAKNIQYF
.	TRBV18	TRBJ1-2	CASSPASSRENGYTF
.	TRBV6-1	TRBJ2-3	CASTTVGAGDTQYF
.	TRBV2	TRBJ2-5	CASSNDRNQETQYF
TRBD2	TRBV10-3	TRBJ2-1	CAISGTGLAGALGTYNEQFF
.	TRBV15	TRBJ1-2	CATSLPRGYGYTF
.	TRBV9	TRBJ2-7	CASSVGLLRDYEQYF
TRBD2	TRBV27	TRBJ2-7	CASSRAGDEQYF
.	TRBV30	TRBJ1-3	CAWRTGFSGNTIYF
.	TRBV30	TRBJ2-3	CACPGRLGVGTQYF
.	TRBV25-1	TRBJ1-2	CASSEYQGHPNYGYTF
.	TRBV6-1	TRBJ2-2	CASSDRGGTGELFF
TRBD1	TRBV15	TRBJ2-7	CATSRDTGVWEQYF
TRBD2	TRBV5-1	TRBJ2-7	CASSLLLGTSDEQYF
TRBD1	TRBV18	TRBJ2-1	CASSLGQGVRYNEQFF
.	TRBV6-6	TRBJ2-3	CASSYRGSDTQYF
.	TRBV7-2	TRBJ2-2	CASSSRTGRAGELFF
TRBD2	TRBV7-9	TRBJ2-7	CASSSPPLSGRALYEQYF
.	TRBV29-1	TRBJ2-7	CSVVGRARSEQYF
TRBD2	TRBV5-6	TRBJ2-5	CASSLLSGTEETQYF
.	TRBV7-2	TRBJ2-3	CASSGGVSSADTQYF
.	TRBV7-9	TRBJ2-5	CASSSGEQETQYF
.	TRBV11-2	TRBJ2-2	CASNDGRGGSTGELFF
TRBD2	TRBV5-4	TRBJ2-7	CASSWLGVSGTYEQYF
.	TRBV30	TRBJ1-3	CAWSVHIPSGNTIYF
.	TRBV2	TRBJ2-2	CASSEVTPNTGELFF
TRBD2	TRBV6-1	TRBJ2-7	CATRPPGGSYEQYF
.	TRBV6-5	TRBJ1-3	CASSSQASSGNTIYF
.	TRBV27	TRBJ2-1	CASSLSWGVYNEQFF
.	TRBV2	TRBJ1-2	CASRATQGGGYTF
.	TRBV18	TRBJ2-7	CASSPSPATGEQYF
.	TRBV4-1	TRBJ1-5	CASSSLTGNQPQHF
.	TRBV6-1	TRBJ1-2	CASSEWAGDLRGGYTF
TRBD1	TRBV29-1	TRBJ1-4	CSTKDRGDEKLFF
TRBD2	TRBV6-6	TRBJ2-7	CASSYLRTSAYEQYF
.	TRBV27	TRBJ1-2	CASSWGDGEFVGYTF
.	TRBV10-3	TRBJ2-1	CAISDRDNEQFF
.	TRBV15	.	CATSRQGAFYEQYF
.	TRBV5-6	TRBJ1-1	CASSLNRKGTEAFF
TRBD2	TRBV7-2	TRBJ2-7	CASSLVRAGGPEQYF
.	TRBV6-5	TRBJ1-5	CASSPGSENQPQHF